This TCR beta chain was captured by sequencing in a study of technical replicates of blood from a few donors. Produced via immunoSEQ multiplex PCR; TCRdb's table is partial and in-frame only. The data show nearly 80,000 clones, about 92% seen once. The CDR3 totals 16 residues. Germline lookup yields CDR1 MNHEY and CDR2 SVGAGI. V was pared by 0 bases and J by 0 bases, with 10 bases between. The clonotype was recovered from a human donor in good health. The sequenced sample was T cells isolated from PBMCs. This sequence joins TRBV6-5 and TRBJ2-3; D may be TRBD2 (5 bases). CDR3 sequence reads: CASSYSAGSSTDTQYF. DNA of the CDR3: TGTGCCAGCAGTTACTCGGCGGGTTCTAGCACAGATACGCAGTATTTT.